This T cell receptor beta chain was documented in a study of CD8 T cells in Susac syndrome. Controls were healthy donors (matched for age and sex). TEMRA cells were FACS-enriched, and CD8+ and CD4+ T cells were isolated negatively. With random hexamers, 0.5 to 1 ug RNA was reverse transcribed. The immunoSEQ assay covered 54 Vbeta and 13 Jbeta segments for CDR3. TCRdb analysed the immunoSEQ multiplex PCR reads with MiXCR anew, one entry per CDR3 protein. The data hold 180,000 or so distinct CDR3 sequences, with about 93% observed a single time. The TCR sequence derives from a human donor in good health. The source material was CD4+ T cells from PBMCs.

DNA of the CDR3: TGCGCCAGCAGCCAAGACGGCAGGGCCACAGATACGCAGTATTTT. This translates into CASSQDGRATDTQYF. This sequence joins TRBV4-1 and TRBJ2-3; weak D call: TRBD1 (5 bases). Germline assignment: CDR1 MGHRA and CDR2 YSYEKL. The CDR3 sequence is 15 residues long. V dropped 0 bases and J dropped 2 bases, with 9 bases sitting between them.